This is a list of T cell receptor beta chains from one sample in a study of OX40 agonist ivuxolimab in advanced cancers. The data were produced by immunoSEQ multiplex PCR, yet TCRdb's version contains in-frame clones alone and is incomplete. Of 45,000 to 50,000 clones listed, around nine tenths are singletons. The specimen was CD4+ or CD8+ T cells sorted from blood, collected in a trial of the OX40 agonist ivuxolimab. Receptor source: an adult with an advanced solid tumor such as melanoma, head and neck, liver or kidney cancer. Each CDR3 is given with its conserved first and last residue. D genes are given only for firm matches. Clone size is not always given. Where it is, it says once, few, many or a class for expanded clones.

>TRBJ2-7|.|TRBV7-6|.
TGTGCCAGCAGCTCCCGTACCTACGAGCAGTACTTC
CASSSRTYEQYF
>TRBJ2-2|.|TRBV19|.
TGTGCCAGTAGTATAGACTCCGGCGGATTGAACACCGGGGAGCTGTTTTTT
CASSIDSGGLNTGELFF
>TRBJ2-7|.|TRBV7-6|TRBD1
TGTGCCAGCAGCTTAGCGGGACAGAGCTACGAGCAGTACTTC
CASSLAGQSYEQYF
>TRBJ2-2|few|TRBV6-4|.
TGTGCCAGCAGCCACGGGTTCGGCGGGGAGCTGTTTTTT
CASSHGFGGELFF
>TRBJ1-1|.|TRBV6-5|.
TGTGCCAGCAGCCTAACCCCGGGAAACACTGAAGCTTTCTTT
CASSLTPGNTEAFF
>TRBJ1-2|.|TRBV29-1|TRBD1
TGCAGCGTTGACGACGGGGACAGTCTCCTCGGAGCGTGTACCTTC
CSVDDGDSLLGACTF
>TRBJ2-3|.|TRBV2|.
TGTGCCAGCAGTGATGTGGCGGAAGGTACGCAGTATTTT
CASSDVAEGTQYF
>TRBJ2-2|.|TRBV11-2|TRBD2
TGTGCCAGCAGCTTTGCGGGGGGAGTCGGGAACACCGGGGAGCTGTTTTTT
CASSFAGGVGNTGELFF
>TRBJ2-1|.|TRBV7-9|.
TGTGCCAGCAGCTCGACCTTTGGTAGATACAATGAGCAGTTCTTC
CASSSTFGRYNEQFF
>TRBJ1-1|.|TRBV5-5|.
TGTGCCAGCAGCCGGACCGGGCAGATGAACACTGAAGCTTTCTTT
CASSRTGQMNTEAFF
>TRBJ2-7|.|TRBV6-5|TRBD1
TGTGCCAGCAGCTTGACGGGACAGGGGGTGAACGAGCAGTACTTC
CASSLTGQGVNEQYF
>TRBJ2-7|.|TRBV29-1|TRBD1
TGCAGCGTTGAAGGGCAGGGGGACGAATACGAGCAGTACTTC
CSVEGQGDEYEQYF
>TRBJ1-5|.|TRBV4-1|.
TGCGCCAGCAGCCAAGTCTTTAGGATGCATCAGCCCCAGCATTTT
CASSQVFRMHQPQHF
>TRBJ2-1|.|TRBV7-9|TRBD1
TGTGCCAGCAGCATAGGGACAGGGGGGTACAATGAGCAGTTCTTC
CASSIGTGGYNEQFF
>TRBJ2-3|.|TRBV19|TRBD2
TGTGCCAGTAGTATAGATGTATCGGGAGGGTCGAGAGATACGCAGTATTTT
CASSIDVSGGSRDTQYF
>TRBJ2-3|.|TRBV14|TRBD2
TGTGCCAGCAGCCGGGGGACTAGCGGGGCAGATACGCAGTATTTT
CASSRGTSGADTQYF
>TRBJ2-7|.|TRBV9|.
TGTGCCAGCAGCGTAGACGGCAGCTCCGTGGACGAGCAGTACTTC
CASSVDGSSVDEQYF
>TRBJ2-7|.|TRBV7-9|TRBD2
TGTGCCAGCAGCTCACCCCGGACTAGCGTCTACGAGCAGTACTTC
CASSSPRTSVYEQYF
>TRBJ2-4|.|TRBV27|.
TGTGCCAGCAGCAGCCTGGGGACTCTTGTTGAGGGGAACATTCAGTACTTC
CASSSLGTLVEGNIQYF
>TRBJ2-6|.|TRBV6-5|.
TGTGCCGCGACCACTGGGGCCAACGTCCTGACTTTC
CAATTGANVLTF
>TRBJ1-1|.|TRBV9|TRBD1
TGTGCCAGCTCCCTCGAACAGGGGCTGAGGAACACTGAAGCTTTCTTT
CASSLEQGLRNTEAFF
>TRBJ2-7|.|TRBV19|TRBD2
TGTGCCAGTAGTGCCGGGACTAGCTATTACGAGCAGTACTTC
CASSAGTSYYEQYF
>TRBJ2-3|.|TRBV10-3|TRBD1
TGTGCCATCAGCCCCGGGACAGTAGCATCGGCAGATACGCAGTATTTT
CAISPGTVASADTQYF
>TRBJ2-1|.|TRBV7-9|TRBD2
TGTGCCAGCAGCTCAGCTAGAACTAGCGGCACCTACAATGAGCAGTTCTTC
CASSSARTSGTYNEQFF
>TRBJ2-2|.|TRBV27|.
TGTGCCAGCAGTTTTACTCTTTCCACCGGGGAGCTGTTTTTT
CASSFTLSTGELFF
>TRBJ1-2|.|TRBV6-4|.
TGTGCCAGCAGTGACTATCAGGGGCTGTGTGGCTACACCTTC
CASSDYQGLCGYTF
>TRBJ1-5|.|TRBV30|TRBD1
TGTGCCTGGAGTGTAGGACAGGGGCGGCAGCCCCAGCATTTT
CAWSVGQGRQPQHF
>TRBJ2-2|.|TRBV7-6|.
TGTGCCAGCAGCTTAGTGGGGGGGCACCCACCCGGGGAGCTGTTTTTT
CASSLVGGHPPGELFF
>TRBJ2-5|.|TRBV7-9|TRBD2
TGTGCCAGCAGCTTTACGGGCGGGGGAGAGACCCAGTACTTC
CASSFTGGGETQYF
>TRBJ2-5|.|TRBV19|.
TGTGCCAGTAGAACAGCATTACAAGAGACCCAGTACTTC
CASRTALQETQYF
>TRBJ2-7|.|TRBV6-6|.
TGTGCCAGCAGCCAAATCGACAGTTTCAACTTC
CASSQIDSFNF
>TRBJ1-3|.|TRBV14|.
TGTGCCAGCAGCCGCCCCCCCTCTGGAAACACCATATATTTT
CASSRPPSGNTIYF
>TRBJ1-1|once|TRBV9|TRBD1
TGTGCCAGCAGCGTCCCACAGGGGGCATCCACTGAAGCTTTCTTT
CASSVPQGASTEAFF
>TRBJ2-1|.|TRBV4-1|.
TGCGCCAGCAGCCATCCCCAGCAAGGGGTACACAATGAGCAGTTCTTC
CASSHPQQGVHNEQFF
>TRBJ1-5|.|TRBV21-1|.
TGTGCCAGCTCACGTCAAAGGTCGAAACCCCGGAGTTTAACCCAGCATTTT
CASSRQRSKPRSLTQHF
>TRBJ2-3|.|TRBV6-1|.
TGTGCCAGCAGTGATTCAGATACGCAGTATTTT
CASSDSDTQYF
>TRBJ1-3|.|TRBV28|.
TGTGCCAGCAGTTGGGGCTCTGGAAACACCATATATTTT
CASSWGSGNTIYF
>TRBJ1-6|.|TRBV19|.
TGTGCCAGTAGTACTAAGGACAGCTGGAATTCACCCCTCCACTTT
CASSTKDSWNSPLHF
>TRBJ2-5|.|TRBV30|.
TGTGCCTGGAGTGTACTGCACGGTCGGGGGGAGACCCAGTACTTC
CAWSVLHGRGETQYF